The 22 T cell receptor beta chains in this list originate from one sample, sequenced in a study of T cells of healthy individuals (dated by TCRdb to 2016 to 2019). Library preparation used 5' RACE. Instrument used: Illumina MiSeq. TCRdb reanalyzed the raw reads on its own, using fastp at Q25 for trimming and MiXCR for clone calling, and kept in-frame beta chains. Here each entry gathers all rows of one CDR3 protein and keeps the most common genes and DNA. The sample table shows about 53,000 distinct CDR3 sequences, and roughly 14% are seen once. In total, the top ten clones hold around 15% of the sample. The source of these receptors is a human donor in good health.

V and J are TRBV11-2 and TRBJ2-3, with D possibly matching TRBD1 (6 bases). The length of the CDR3 is 15 residues. The germline gives CDR1 SGHAT, CDR2 FQNNGV. Trimming left V 4 bases short and J 6 bases short, with 17 bases between. The CDR3 region is CASSYGQPSGDTQYF. DNA for the CDR3: TGTGCCAGCAGCTATGGACAGCCGTCTGGGGATACGCAGTATTTT.

The rearrangement links TRBV12-3 or TRBV12-4 to TRBJ1-3, with 7 bases matching TRBD1. The J segment lost 4 bases and the V segment lost 7 bases, leaving 7 bases of the junction unmatched. The CDR3 runs 14 residues. The CDR3 DNA reads as TGTGCCAGCAACATACAGGGGAGAGGAAACACCATATATTTT. Protein: CASNIQGRGNTIYF.

This clonotype was seen ten or more times. The chain has TRBV7-8 and TRBJ2-2; the D is unclear. Trimming shortened V by 2 bases and J by 1 base, and 8 bases separated the two germline ends. This CDR3 contains 15 residues. Germline V lookup: CDR1 SGHVS, CDR2 FQNEAQ. The CDR3 DNA reads TGTGCCAGCAGCTTATGGACCCTGAACACCGGGGAGCTGTTTTTT. Translated, it gives CASSLWTLNTGELFF.

This clonotype has just a few counts. The J gene is TRBJ2-1, the V gene TRBV7-2; D remains ambiguous. From germline, CDR1 is SGHTA and CDR2 FQGNSA. Trimming took off 1 base at V and 4 bases at J, with 2 bases between the two ends. This CDR3 is 12 amino acids long. The CDR3 sequence is CASSLVYNEQFF. CDR3 in DNA: TGTGCCAGCAGCTTAGTATACAATGAGCAGTTCTTC.

The chain combines TRBV25-1 with TRBJ2-3; D gene uncertain. V shed 2 bases and J shed 2 bases, with 2 bases lying between them. CDR3 length: 12 amino acids. CDR1 MGHDK and CDR2 SYGVNS come from the germline V gene. This CDR3 reads CASSEPTDTQYF. CDR3 coding DNA: TGTGCCAGCAGTGAACCCACAGATACGCAGTATTTT.

This clonotype was seen many times. The chain employs TRBV3-1 and TRBJ1-5, with D possibly being TRBD1 (6 bases). This CDR3 spans 18 amino acids. Germline CDR1 LGHDT, CDR2 YNNKEL (reference sequence). Trimming took off 0 bases at V and 1 base at J, with 16 bases between the two ends. CDR3 in amino acids: CASSQDPGQGRSNQPQHF. The CDR3 bases are TGTGCCAGCAGCCAAGATCCGGGGCAGGGGAGGAGCAATCAGCCCCAGCATTTT.

This clonotype was counted at least ten times. J is TRBJ2-7 and V is TRBV7-9, with D perhaps being TRBD1 or TRBD2 (6 bases each). This CDR3 is built from 15 residues. The V end was cut by 5 bases, the J end by 2 bases, with 16 bases between. Germline V CDR1 and CDR2: SEHNR, FQNEAQ (reference sequence). The CDR3 DNA sequence: TGTGCCAGCAGCACGAGTCGGGGGCCCACCTACGAGCAGTACTTC. This translates into CASSTSRGPTYEQYF.

This clonotype has at least ten counts. The chain joins TRBV5-1 to TRBJ2-5, with unresolved D. Germline-derived CDR1 and CDR2 are SGHRS and YFSETQ. The ends were cut back, 3 bases at V and 1 base at J, with 7 bases in the middle. This CDR3 has 13 residues. CDR3 region: CASSSGSQETQYF. The CDR3 nucleotides are TGCGCCAGCAGCTCGGGCAGCCAAGAGACCCAGTACTTC.

This chain connects TRBV2 to TRBJ2-7, with TRBD2 identical over 10 bases. This CDR3 has 15 amino acids. V lost 6 bases and J lost 4; bases outside the gene matches: 9. The germline CDR1 and CDR2 sequences are SNHLY and FYNNEI. Written as DNA, the CDR3 is TGTGCCAGCAGATACCGAGCGGGAGGGCCTTACGAGCAGTACTTC. It yields the protein CASRYRAGGPYEQYF.

This clonotype was seen only a few times. This chain connects TRBV7-9 to TRBJ1-3; unclear D gene. The CDR3 spans 15 residues. Germline V gene data show CDR1 as SEHNR and CDR2 as FQNEAQ (reference sequence). V lost 1 base and J lost 0, with 7 bases in between. This chain's CDR3 is CASSLGVFSGNTIYF. The CDR3 region has the DNA TGTGCCAGCAGCTTAGGGGTATTCTCTGGAAACACCATATATTTT.

The genes are TRBV20-1 and TRBJ1-6, with D perhaps TRBD1 (6 bases). Germline loops: CDR1 DFQATT, CDR2 SNEGSKA (reference sequence). The CDR3 is made up of 15 amino acids. V was shortened by 6 bases and J by 10 bases, with 22 bases between the two germline ends. The CDR3 sequence: CSAPLGGRTNSPLHF. Here the CDR3 DNA reads TGCAGTGCCCCACTTGGGGGCAGAACAAACTCACCCCTCCACTTT.

This sequence joins TRBV3-1 and TRBJ2-5; 9 nucleotides match TRBD2. J was trimmed by 0 bases and V by 3 bases; bases with no gene match: 2. Per germline, CDR1 LGHDT and CDR2 YNNKEL (reference sequence). This CDR3 region has 15 residues. The CDR3: CASSQLAGNQETQYF. For the CDR3, the DNA is TGTGCCAGCAGCCAGCTAGCGGGGAACCAAGAGACCCAGTACTTC.

The chain is built from TRBV7-2 and TRBJ1-1; TRBD1 might be the D (6 bases). This CDR3 contains 17 residues. Germline values: CDR1 SGHTA, CDR2 FQGNSA. Trimming took 4 bases from V and 5 from J, leaving 23 bases between them. Here the CDR3 DNA reads TGTGCCAGCAGCTCCCTAGGAACAGGGAGCCGAGGGACTGAAGCTTTCTTT. Translation: CASSSLGTGSRGTEAFF.

Regarding this clonotype: Sequence at one end of the junction differs from germline and may be a read error. The chain joins TRBV5-4 to TRBJ2-3; D is perhaps TRBD1 or TRBD2 (5 bases each). CDR3 length: 15 residues. Germline lookup yields CDR1 SGHNT and CDR2 YYREEE (reference sequence). The CDR3 nucleotides read TGTGTCAGCAGCTTGGGGACGGGGAGCACAGATACGCAGTATTTT. The encoded protein is CVSSLGTGSTDTQYF. The whole variable domain, remainder taken from reference TRBV5-4 and TRBJ2-3, is ETGVTQSPTHLIKTRGQQVTLRCSSQSGHNTVSWYQQALGQGPQFIFQYYREEENGRGNFPPRFSGLQFPNYSSELNVNALELDDSALYLCVSSLGTGSTDTQYFGPGTRLTVL.

This clonotype was found many times. The chain uses TRBV9 and TRBJ2-7, with TRBD1 as a possible D gene (5 bases). Germline-derived CDR1 and CDR2 are SGDLS and YYNGEE. V was shortened by 0 bases and J by 2 bases, with 12 bases between the two germline ends. This CDR3 is 15 amino acids long. The chain's CDR3 is CASSVVAGPTYEQYF. DNA for the CDR3: TGTGCCAGCAGCGTAGTGGCAGGGCCAACCTACGAGCAGTACTTC.

This clonotype was observed many times. DNA for the CDR3: TGTGCCAGCAGTTTACAGGGGGCCGGAGGAAACACCATATATTTT. It codes for CASSLQGAGGNTIYF. The chain joins TRBV12-3 or TRBV12-4 to TRBJ1-3; 8 bases agree with TRBD1. The CDR3 sequence is 15 residues long. The V gene end was trimmed by 2 bases and the J gene end by 4 bases; junction bases not matched to a gene: 4.

This clonotype was observed many times. The CDR3 spells CASSQDLTEENYGYTF. CDR3 coding DNA: TGCGCCAGCAGCCAAGATCTAACAGAAGAAAACTATGGCTACACCTTC. This chain joins TRBV4-3 and TRBJ1-2, with unresolved D. Between the trimmed V and J ends, which lost 0 bases and 2 bases, there was a span of 13 bases. CDR3 length: 16 residues. Looked up from germline, CDR1 is LGHNA and CDR2 is YSLEER.

This clonotype was found a few times. The chain uses TRBV11-2 and TRBJ2-2; 7 nucleotides align to TRBD2. The trim removed 6 bases at V and 1 base at J, leaving 8 bases unmatched. Germline CDR1 SGHAT, CDR2 FQNNGV. This CDR3 is 16 amino acids long. CDR3 protein: CASSVPGLLNTGELFF. CDR3 bases: TGTGCCAGCAGTGTACCGGGACTACTGAACACCGGGGAGCTGTTTTTT.

This clonotype occurred many times. This chain connects TRBV10-3 to TRBJ2-5; D might be TRBD2 (6 bases). This CDR3 has 14 residues. The germline CDR1 and CDR2 sequences are ENHRY and SYGVKD. The V gene lost 3 bases and the J gene lost 1 base, with 9 bases spanning the gap. CDR3 region: CAISDGTRQETQYF. In DNA form, the CDR3 reads TGTGCCATCAGTGACGGGACTCGCCAAGAGACCCAGTACTTC.

The chain carries TRBV7-2 and TRBJ2-1, with 12 bases that match TRBD1. Looked up from germline, CDR1 is SGHTA and CDR2 is FQGNSA. The CDR3 length is 15 residues. Trimming removed 4 bases from V and 10 bases from J; junction bases left unmatched: 8. CDR3 protein: CASSSGTGGIGEQFF. The DNA for the CDR3 is TGTGCCAGCAGCTCAGGGACAGGGGGCATCGGGGAGCAGTTCTTC.

CDR3 loop: CASRGQGVSDTQYF. The CDR3 DNA reads TGTGCCAGCAGGGGACAGGGAGTATCAGATACGCAGTATTTT. The gene calls are TRBV6-1 and TRBJ2-3; 9 nucleotides agree with TRBD1. The V segment lost 6 bases and the J segment 4 bases; nucleotides outside the gene matches: 5. Germline assignment: CDR1 MNHNS and CDR2 SASEGT. The CDR3 is made up of 14 amino acids.

This clonotype was detected only a few times. The chain employs TRBV29-1 and TRBJ2-5, with D tentatively TRBD1 (7 bases). Germline V gene sequence: CDR1 SQVTM, CDR2 ANQGSEA. The CDR3 is 13 amino acids. The V and J ends lost 6 bases and 1 base respectively, with 12 bases between them. CDR3 loop: CSVRQGGQETQYF. The CDR3 DNA reads TGCAGCGTCCGCCAGGGGGGCCAAGAGACCCAGTACTTC.